The 14 T cell receptor beta chains in this list originate from one sample, sequenced in a study of radiotherapy plus CTLA-4 blockade in lung cancer. This table comes from immunoSEQ multiplex PCR, and its TCRdb copy is limited to in-frame clones, with some not included. Of about 120,000 clones detected, 81% appear once; the ten largest clones hold roughly 3.5%. Sequencing was performed on peripheral blood, taken from a patient treated with radiotherapy plus ipilimumab. The receptors here all came from a human donor with non-small cell lung cancer that progressed on radiotherapy plus ipilimumab. Some clones in this sample may be carry-over from other donors' samples.

The chain uses TRBV19 and TRBJ2-3, with D possibly being TRBD2 (6 bases). CDR3 length equals 15 residues. CDR1 LNHDA and CDR2 SQIVND come from the germline V gene (reference sequence). Trimming shortened V by 4 bases and J by 3 bases, and 14 bases separated the two germline ends. CDR3 nucleotides: TGTGCCAGTAGTACCGGGGGAGCGATTACAGATACGCAGTATTTT. Residues: CASSTGGAITDTQYF.

This clone was found a few times. This chain connects TRBV6-1 to TRBJ2-2; 9 bases are a match to TRBD1. Trimming removed 6 bases from V and 5 bases from J; junction bases left unmatched: 7. The germline V gene encodes CDR1 MNHNS and CDR2 SASEGT. There are 15 residues in the CDR3. The DNA of the CDR3 is TGTGCCAGCAGGGGACAGGGTGCGGCAACCGGGGAGCTGTTTTTT. Protein sequence: CASRGQGAATGELFF.

The rearrangement links TRBV11-2 to TRBJ2-6; the match to TRBD1 covers 7 bases. The CDR3 totals 18 residues. V lost 3 bases and J lost 0; bases outside the gene matches: 8. CDR1 and CDR2 (germline): SGHAT, FQNNGV. The CDR3 DNA reads as TGTGCCAGCAGCTTGTACAGGGGCCCGACCTCTGGGGCCAACGTCCTGACTTTC. This encodes CASSLYRGPTSGANVLTF.

CDR3 sequence reads: CASSYRTATNSPLHF. The CDR3 DNA reads as TGTGCCAGCAGTTACCGGACAGCTACGAATTCACCCCTCCACTTT. The rearrangement links TRBV6-5 to TRBJ1-6; TRBD1 is a possible D gene (6 bases). Trimming removed 2 bases from V and 7 bases from J, with 12 bases in between. The CDR3 length is 15 residues. Germline V lookup: CDR1 MNHEY, CDR2 SVGAGI.

The chain employs TRBV28 and TRBJ2-3, with a possible D match to TRBD2 (6 bases). This CDR3 is built from 16 residues. Per germline, CDR1 MDHEN and CDR2 SYDVKM. Trimming stripped 6 bases from V and 0 bases from J, with 16 bases between. DNA of the CDR3: TGTGCCAGCAGGAACGGGGGAGACCCTAGCACAGATACGCAGTATTTT. Translated: CASRNGGDPSTDTQYF.

Comment on this clone: At one end, the junction sequence differs from germline, possibly due to a read error. Other DNA variants within this sample encode the same CDR3. J is TRBJ1-1 and V is TRBV2, with D possibly TRBD1 on 5 matching bases. Germline assignment: CDR1 SNHLY and CDR2 FYNNEI. CDR3 length: 16 residues. CDR3 amino acids: CASSTHGGGWNTEAFF. The CDR3 nucleotides read TGTGCCAGCAGTACCCACGGGGGGGGTTGGAACACTGAAGCTTTCTTC. Together with reference TRBV2 and TRBJ1-1, the CDR3 gives the full variable domain: EPEVTQTPSHQVTQMGQEVILRCVPISNHLYFYWYRQILGQKVEFLVSFYNNEISEKSEIFDDQFSVERPDGSNFTLKIRSTKLEDSAMYFCASSTHGGGWNTEAFFGQGTRLTVV.

This clone was counted between two and nine times. J is TRBJ2-7 and V is TRBV28, with TRBD1 matching over 12 bases. V lost 7 bases and J lost 5; bases outside the gene matches: 9. CDR1 and CDR2 from the germline V gene are MDHEN and SYDVKM. This CDR3 comprises 15 residues. The DNA of the CDR3 is TGTGCCAGCACCCTGGGGGGGACAGGGGGCAACGAGCAGTACTTC. Its translation is CASTLGGTGGNEQYF.

This chain uses TRBV6-5 with TRBJ2-7; D tentatively fits TRBD1 or TRBD2 (5 bases each). The germline V gene has CDR1 MNHEY and CDR2 SVGAGI. CDR3 length equals 14 residues. Trimming took 2 bases from V and 5 from J, leaving 13 bases between them. CDR3 in DNA: TGTGCCAGCAGTTACAGGGGAGATCTGGACGAGCAGTACTTC. Amino acids: CASSYRGDLDEQYF.

The genes are TRBV2 and TRBJ1-1; D call uncertain. The CDR3 has 11 amino acids. V was shortened by 4 bases and J by 8 bases, with 8 bases between the two germline ends. CDR1 is SNHLY, CDR2 FYNNEI, per germline. CDR3 amino acids: CASSAYVEAFF. For the CDR3, the DNA is TGTGCCAGCAGTGCTTATGTAGAAGCTTTCTTT.

The rearrangement uses TRBV6-6 and TRBJ2-1; D gene ambiguous. In germline, CDR1 is MNHNY, CDR2 SVGAGI (reference sequence). The ends were cut back, 1 base at V and 10 bases at J, with 8 bases in the middle. CDR3 size: 12 residues. The CDR3 DNA sequence: TGTGCCAGCAGTTACTTGGCCGGGGAGCAGTTCTTC. Amino acid sequence: CASSYLAGEQFF.

In its sample, this clone was seen a few times. CDR3 sequence: CASSAGTGVSPLHF. DNA of the CDR3: TGTGCCAGCAGCGCCGGGACAGGGGTGTCACCCCTCCACTTT. The genes are TRBV6-1 and TRBJ1-6; 10 bases fit TRBD1. CDR1 is MNHNS and CDR2 is SASEGT in the germline V gene. The CDR3 runs 14 residues. V shed 6 bases, J shed 10 bases, and the junction held 6 bases outside the gene matches.

The J gene is TRBJ1-3, the V gene TRBV19; no clear D. This CDR3 is 14 amino acids long. CDR1 is LNHDA and CDR2 is SQIVND in the germline V gene (reference sequence). V shed 5 bases and J shed 2 bases, with 10 bases lying between them. CDR3 bases: TGTGCCAGTAGTCCCGGTGTGCCTGGAAACACCATATATTTT. It translates to CASSPGVPGNTIYF.

The chain couples TRBV10-3 to TRBJ2-5; the match to TRBD2 covers 9 bases. With 6 bases clipped from V and 0 bases from J, the junction kept 5 bases outside the gene matches. This CDR3 is built from 15 residues. Per germline, CDR1 ENHRY and CDR2 SYGVKD. CDR3 residues: CAIRAGGHDQETQYF. Written as DNA, the CDR3 is TGTGCCATCAGGGCGGGGGGGCACGACCAAGAGACCCAGTACTTC.

The chain carries TRBV9 and TRBJ1-6; 8 bases are shared with TRBD1. This CDR3 is built from 15 residues. In germline, CDR1 is SGDLS, CDR2 YYNGEE. V was pared by 0 bases and J by 7 bases, with 3 bases of the junction left unmatched. DNA of the CDR3: TGTGCCAGCAGCGTAGGTACAGGGGGGAATTCACCCCTCCACTTT. Translated: CASSVGTGGNSPLHF.